The source of this TCR beta chain is a study of control samples from healthy donors and cancer patients. Using immunoSEQ multiplex PCR, the repertoire was profiled, and TCRdb retains in-frame clones only, with some absent. The table shows roughly 24,000 clones, with around four fifths occurring only once. Trimming pared 1 base from V and 7 bases from J, leaving 18 bases between. The CDR3 extends over 16 amino acids. Germline assignment: CDR1 SEHNR and CDR2 FQNEAQ (reference sequence). The sequence was obtained from a man aged 55 to 70 with colorectal cancer. V gene TRBV7-9 combines with J gene TRBJ2-3; D is unclear. The sequenced sample consisted of PBMCs. DNA of the CDR3: TGTGCCAGCAGCTTAGAGTTGGGGTTCGGGTTCCATACGCAGTATTTT. It yields the protein CASSLELGFGFHTQYF.